This T cell receptor (beta chain) was recorded in a study of cytomegalovirus exposure and HLA in healthy donors. The study's findings and limits: A later analysis linked 15,000 to 20,000 TCR beta sequences to HLA alleles at 0.05 false discovery rate. Apparent HLA restriction characterized most CMV-associated TCR beta chains in a later analysis. A likely sequencing artifact accounted for one observed cluster of highly shared sequence variants.

The CDR3 covers 15 residues. V was shortened by 0 bases and J by 0 bases, with 10 bases between the two germline ends. Germline V lookup: CDR1 SGDLS, CDR2 YYNGEE. PCR employed 60 Vbeta and 13 Jbeta primers. This table comes from immunoSEQ multiplex PCR, and its TCRdb copy is limited to in-frame clones, with some not included. The data show under 250,000 clones, with under 85% seen just once and 1.7% held by the top ten. Sampled while nominally healthy, donors likely had unrecorded immune exposures. As regards this clone: Its antigen is as yet unknown.

The sample taken for sequencing was PBMCs. This clonotype originated in a man over 45 in good health and CMV-seronegative. This chain connects TRBV9 to TRBJ2-7, with D possibly TRBD2 on 6 matching bases. The CDR3 coding sequence is TGTGCCAGCAGCGTAGCTCGGACTAACTCCTACGAGCAGTACTTC. Its translation is CASSVARTNSYEQYF.